In its sample, the clone carrying this T cell receptor beta chain was seen a few times. Built from TCR beta cDNA, the libraries had unique molecular identifiers in them. The yield from approximately 1 to 10 million T cells was around 500,000 cDNA molecules in total. TCRdb independently ran MiXCR on the PCR reads; one entry per CDR3 protein. The repertoire includes about 400,000 distinct CDR3 sequences, approximately 33% of them detected once, and about an eighth sits in the top ten. The entry originates in a study of post-analysis software for immune sequencing data. The material sequenced was blood. This sequence originates from a girl aged 10-17 years with multiple sclerosis.

This chain's CDR3 is CAGQGATEQPQHF. The CDR3 region has the DNA TGTGCCGGCCAGGGGGCCACAGAGCAGCCCCAGCATTTT. This chain joins TRBV5-7 and TRBJ1-5; 8 nucleotides match TRBD1. Being an ORF, TRBV5-7 has a function that is uncertain. J gave up 7 bases and V 10 bases, and 10 bases lay outside the gene matches. The CDR3 has 13 amino acids.